This entry lists 24 T cell receptor beta chains sequenced from one sample in a study of cytotoxic CD8 clonotypes in ibrutinib-treated CLL. This table comes from immunoSEQ multiplex PCR, and its TCRdb copy is limited to in-frame clones, with some not included. Of 26,000 or so clones detected, roughly 60% appear once; the ten largest clones hold roughly 15%. Sequenced here: PBMCs, sampled before ibrutinib treatment. The origin of the receptors is a human donor with chronic lymphocytic leukemia.

CDR3 in amino acids: CASSLGRRGIEAFF. The CDR3 DNA reads as TGTGCCAGCAGCTTAGGCCGAAGGGGCATCGAAGCTTTCTTT. J is TRBJ1-1 and V is TRBV5-6; D is perhaps TRBD1 (5 bases). Germline V gene sequence: CDR1 SGHDT, CDR2 YYEEEE. The CDR3 is 14 amino acids. Trimming cost V 2 bases and J 8 bases, with 16 bases left between them. The full variable domain, in which reference TRBV5-6 and TRBJ1-1 provide the parts outside the CDR3, is DAGVTQSPTHLIKTRGQQVTLRCSPKSGHDTVSWYQQALGQGPQFIFQYYEEEERQRGNFPDRFSGHQFPNYSSELNVNALLLGDSALYLCASSLGRRGIEAFFGQGTRLTVV.

J is TRBJ2-2 and V is TRBV18; TRBD2 agrees at 12 bases. With V trimmed by 0 bases and J by 4 bases, 0 bases remained unmatched. Germline CDR1 and CDR2: KGHSH and LQKENI. The CDR3 spans 16 residues. CDR3: CASSPPTSGSTGELFF. The DNA for the CDR3 is TGTGCCAGCTCACCACCGACTAGCGGGAGCACCGGGGAGCTGTTTTTT.

The chain has TRBV18 and TRBJ2-2; D is unclear. Germline assignment: CDR1 KGHSH and CDR2 LQKENI. Between the trimmed V and J ends, which lost 6 bases and 4 bases, there was a span of 12 bases. CDR3 length: 14 amino acids. CDR3 sequence reads: CASSKKPSTGELFF. The CDR3 DNA is TGTGCCAGCTCGAAGAAGCCCTCCACCGGGGAGCTGTTTTTT.

The rearrangement uses TRBV5-1 and TRBJ2-5; D is possibly TRBD2 (6 bases). Germline CDR1 reads SGHRS; CDR2 reads YFSETQ. The CDR3 has 15 residues. Trimming left V 9 bases short and J 0 bases short, with 18 bases between. The CDR3 bases are TGCGCCACCTCAGAGGGACTGCAGTACCAAGAGACCCAGTACTTC. Amino acid sequence: CATSEGLQYQETQYF. Combining the CDR3 with reference TRBV5-1 and TRBJ2-5 gives the whole variable domain KAGVTQTPRYLIKTRGQQVTLSCSPISGHRSVSWYQQTPGQGLQFLFEYFSETQRNKGNFPGRFSGRQFSNSRSEMNVSTLELGDSALYLCATSEGLQYQETQYFGPGTRLLVL.

V and J are TRBV6-1 and TRBJ2-7; a weak D match, TRBD1 (7 bases). Between the trimmed V and J ends, which lost 6 bases and 2 bases, there was a span of 14 bases. The germline CDR1 and CDR2 sequences are MNHNS and SASEGT. The CDR3 sequence is 14 residues long. CDR3 nucleotides: TGTGCCAGCAGGCGGGACAGTCAAACCTACGAGCAGTACTTC. Translated, it gives CASRRDSQTYEQYF.

The gene calls are TRBV7-3 and TRBJ2-3; D is tentatively TRBD1 or TRBD2 (6 bases each). Germline V gene lookup returns CDR1 SGHTA and CDR2 FQGTGA. The CDR3 runs to 16 residues. V was clipped by 2 bases and J by 1 base, with 13 bases between them. Here the CDR3 DNA reads TGTGCCAGCAGCTTATTGTCGGGGGCGGGCACAGATACGCAGTATTTT. It yields the protein CASSLLSGAGTDTQYF.

The chain has TRBV7-8 and TRBJ2-7; D uncertain. The length of the CDR3 is 14 residues. V lost 4 bases, J lost 6 bases, and 16 bases lay in between. Germline loops: CDR1 SGHVS, CDR2 FQNEAQ. The CDR3 protein is CASSSGPAWVEQYF. Written as DNA, the CDR3 is TGTGCCAGCAGCTCAGGACCAGCGTGGGTCGAGCAGTACTTC.

The table lists this clone with a few counts. The chain combines TRBV6-1 with TRBJ2-1; D remains unclear. The CDR3 has 15 amino acids. V gave up 6 bases and J gave up 0 bases, with 12 bases separating them. Per the germline V gene, CDR1 is MNHNS and CDR2 is SASEGT. The CDR3 sequence: CASRIVYSSYNEQFF. CDR3 nucleotide sequence: TGTGCCAGCAGGATTGTCTACAGCTCCTACAATGAGCAGTTCTTC.

Relative to its sample, this clone is medium-sized (0.01 to 0.1%). The chain employs TRBV25-1 and TRBJ2-1, with D maybe TRBD1 (5 bases). V lost 1 base and J 2 bases, leaving 18 bases between the germline ends. The CDR3 consists of 18 residues. Per the germline V gene, CDR1 is MGHDK and CDR2 is SYGVNS. CDR3 sequence (DNA): TGTGCCAGCAGTGAATCTACAAAAGGGGCCCCGACCTACAATGAGCAGTTCTTC. This translates into CASSESTKGAPTYNEQFF.

The chain employs TRBV7-9 and TRBJ1-6, with a weak D call TRBD1 (5 bases). The germline CDR1 and CDR2 sequences are SEHNR and FQNEAQ (reference sequence). The CDR3 has 15 amino acids. V shed 4 bases and J shed 11 bases, with 18 bases lying between them. CDR3 sequence reads: CASSSSVTTGTPLHF. The CDR3 DNA reads TGTGCCAGCAGCTCATCAGTAACTACAGGTACACCCCTCCACTTT.

V usage is TRBV28 and J usage is TRBJ2-7; no firm D call. Germline values: CDR1 MDHEN, CDR2 SYDVKM. The CDR3 is 12 residues long. Trimming left V 1 base short and J 4 bases short, with 5 bases between. The CDR3 sequence: CASSLYEYEQYF. CDR3 nucleotide sequence: TGTGCCAGCAGTTTATATGAATACGAGCAGTACTTC.

V gene TRBV5-1 combines with J gene TRBJ2-7; D unresolved. CDR3 length: 15 amino acids. The V and J ends lost 2 bases and 0 bases respectively, with 12 bases between them. Germline assignment: CDR1 SGHRS and CDR2 YFSETQ. This CDR3 is CASSFTFLSSYEQYF. The CDR3, as DNA: TGCGCCAGCAGCTTTACCTTCCTTAGCTCCTACGAGCAGTACTTC. Variable domain in full (rest from reference TRBV5-1 and TRBJ2-7): KAGVTQTPRYLIKTRGQQVTLSCSPISGHRSVSWYQQTPGQGLQFLFEYFSETQRNKGNFPGRFSGRQFSNSRSEMNVSTLELGDSALYLCASSFTFLSSYEQYFGPGTRLTVT.

The chain recombines TRBV18 with TRBJ2-2; D not resolved. V was shortened by 6 bases and J by 0 bases, with 5 bases between the two germline ends. Germline V gene lookup returns CDR1 KGHSH and CDR2 LQKENI. The CDR3 has 13 residues. The CDR3: CASSQTNTGELFF. The CDR3 region has the DNA TGTGCCAGCTCTCAGACGAACACCGGGGAGCTGTTTTTT. The whole variable domain, filled in from reference TRBV18 and TRBJ2-2, reads NAGVMQNPRHLVRRRGQEARLRCSPMKGHSHVYWYRQLPEEGLKFMVYLQKENIIDESGMPKERFSAEFPKEGPSILRIQQVVRGDSAAYFCASSQTNTGELFFGEGSRLTVL.

V and J are TRBV11-2 and TRBJ2-2; D is undetermined. The V gene lost 5 bases and the J gene lost 6 bases, with 7 bases spanning the gap. The V gene's germline CDR1 is SGHAT and CDR2 FQNNGV. The CDR3 covers 12 residues. In DNA form, the CDR3 reads TGTGCCAGCAGCCTAACGCCCGGGGAGCTGTTTTTT. Translation gives CASSLTPGELFF.

The rearrangement joins TRBV5-6 to TRBJ2-5; D tentatively reads TRBD1 or TRBD2 (5 bases each). This CDR3 is 14 amino acids long. V shed 2 bases and J shed 3 bases, with 11 bases lying between them. The germline gives CDR1 SGHDT, CDR2 YYEEEE. CDR3 residues: CASSFMRGKETQYF. Written as DNA, the CDR3 is TGTGCCAGCAGCTTTATGAGGGGAAAAGAGACCCAGTACTTC. The whole variable domain, filled in from reference TRBV5-6 and TRBJ2-5, reads DAGVTQSPTHLIKTRGQQVTLRCSPKSGHDTVSWYQQALGQGPQFIFQYYEEEERQRGNFPDRFSGHQFPNYSSELNVNALLLGDSALYLCASSFMRGKETQYFGPGTRLLVL.

This clone was counted a few times. As DNA, the CDR3 is TGTGCCAGCAGCGTCCACGGGACGGAAGCAACTAATGAAAAACTGTTTTTT. Residues: CASSVHGTEATNEKLFF. This sequence joins TRBV9 and TRBJ1-4; D is possibly TRBD1 (5 bases). Germline V gives CDR1 SGDLS, CDR2 YYNGEE. The CDR3 extends over 17 amino acids. V lost 2 bases and J 0 bases, leaving 14 bases between the germline ends.

The chain has TRBV7-8 and TRBJ2-5; 8 bases agree with TRBD2. The junction had 7 bases not matched to a gene; V was cut back by 5 bases and J by 5 bases. The length of the CDR3 is 14 residues. In germline, CDR1 is SGHVS, CDR2 FQNEAQ. Here the CDR3 reads CASSLGGAIETQYF. The CDR3 DNA reads as TGTGCCAGCAGCCTCGGGGGGGCGATTGAGACCCAGTACTTC.

In its sample, this clone ranks as medium-sized. The genes are TRBV10-2 and TRBJ1-4; the D is unclear. The CDR3 spans 10 residues. Germline assignment: CDR1 WSHSY and CDR2 SAAADI. Trimming removed 8 bases from V and 4 bases from J, with 2 bases in between. The CDR3 nucleotides read TGCGCCAGCGATAATGAAAAACTGTTTTTT. Translating gives CASDNEKLFF.

This clone was picked up a small number of times. J is TRBJ2-3 and V is TRBV9; 8 bases map to TRBD1. The CDR3 is 16 amino acids. V trimming: 4 bases; J trimming: 0 bases; junction bases outside the gene matches: 7. Germline V gene data show CDR1 as SGDLS and CDR2 as YYNGEE. The CDR3: CASSLTGGQSTDTQYF. CDR3 sequence (DNA): TGTGCCAGCAGCTTAACAGGGGGACAGAGCACAGATACGCAGTATTTT.

The genes are TRBV10-1 and TRBJ1-1; 7 nucleotides align to TRBD1. The CDR3 is 20 amino acids. In germline, CDR1 is WNHNN, CDR2 SYGVQD (reference sequence). V dropped 2 bases and J dropped 1; count of bases not matched to a gene: 19. This CDR3 reads CASSETQFAPRRDRNTEAFF. CDR3 DNA sequence: TGCGCCAGCAGTGAGACGCAGTTCGCCCCGAGACGGGACAGGAACACTGAAGCTTTCTTT.

The chain joins TRBV10-3 to TRBJ1-1; D remains ambiguous. The CDR3 covers 15 residues. Germline values: CDR1 ENHRY, CDR2 SYGVKD. Trimming left V 0 bases short and J 6 bases short, with 14 bases between. The CDR3 protein is CAISESKEFGSEAFF. The CDR3 nucleotides are TGTGCCATCAGTGAGTCGAAGGAGTTTGGCTCTGAAGCTTTCTTT.

This clone turned up a few times. V is TRBV5-6 and J is TRBJ1-2; D is uncertain. This CDR3 is 13 amino acids long. With 4 bases removed from V and 7 bases from J, the gap between germline ends came to 14 bases. The V gene's germline CDR1 is SGHDT and CDR2 YYEEEE. The DNA for the CDR3 is TGTGCCAGCAGCCCCGGACCGCTCGGTGGCTACACCTTC. It codes for CASSPGPLGGYTF.

This sequence joins TRBV20-1 and TRBJ1-1; D ambiguous. Germline CDR1 is DFQATT and CDR2 is SNEGSKA (reference sequence). CDR3 length: 11 amino acids. Trimming removed 1 base at V and 8 bases at J, with 8 bases between. The CDR3 protein is CSARGLAEAFF. The CDR3 nucleotides are TGCAGTGCTAGAGGTCTTGCCGAAGCTTTCTTT.

In its sample, this clone was seen a few times. The genes are TRBV6-5 and TRBJ1-1; the D is unclear. CDR3 length equals 12 residues. V lost 7 bases, J lost 1 base, and 7 bases lay in between. Per germline, CDR1 MNHEY and CDR2 SVGAGI. In DNA, the CDR3 is TGTGCCAGCAAAGACCCGAACACTGAAGCTTTCTTT. Translation gives CASKDPNTEAFF.